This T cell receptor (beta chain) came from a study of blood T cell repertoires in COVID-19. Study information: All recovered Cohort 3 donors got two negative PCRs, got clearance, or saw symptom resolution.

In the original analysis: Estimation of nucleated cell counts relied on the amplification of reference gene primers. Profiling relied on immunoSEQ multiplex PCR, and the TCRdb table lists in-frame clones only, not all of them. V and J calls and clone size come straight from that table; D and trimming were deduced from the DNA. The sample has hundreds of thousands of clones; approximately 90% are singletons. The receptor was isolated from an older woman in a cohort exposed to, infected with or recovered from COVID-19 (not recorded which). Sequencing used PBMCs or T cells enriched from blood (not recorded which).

CDR3 loop: CASSGGQGWDTEAFF. CDR3 nucleotides: TGTGCCAGCAGTGGAGGACAGGGTTGGGACACTGAAGCTTTCTTT. The chain employs TRBV25-1 and TRBJ1-1, with 8 positions matching TRBD1. The CDR3 loop spans 15 amino acids. Losses at the gene ends were 4 bases for V and 3 bases for J; bases not matched to a gene: 7. CDR1 and CDR2 (germline): MGHDK, SYGVNS. The entire variable domain, with the rest obtained from reference TRBV25-1 and TRBJ1-1, is as follows: EADIYQTPRYLVIGTGKKITLECSQTMGHDKMYWYQQDPGMELHLIHYSYGVNSTEKGDLSSESTVSRIRTEHFPLTLESARPSHTSQYLCASSGGQGWDTEAFFGQGTRLTVV.